This T cell receptor beta chain was retrieved from a study of cytomegalovirus exposure and HLA in healthy donors. In the study overall: In a previous analysis, 120 million or so unique TCR beta sequences were found from some 200 million T cells. Some 85 million unique TCRs, all from HLA-typed donors, were included in an early release of the data. Whole-study results and caveats: Follow-up analysis later connected one missense variant in DCLRE1C with trimming of TCR beta V- and J-genes.

V dropped 6 bases and J dropped 5; count of bases not matched to a gene: 13. The germline V gene encodes CDR1 SGHVS and CDR2 FQNEAQ. The CDR3 consists of 16 residues. Of note for this clone: Its antigen is not identified.

It was with 60 Vbeta and 13 Jbeta primers that the PCR ran. Sequencing was performed with immunoSEQ multiplex PCR; in TCRdb, only in-frame clones are kept and a portion is missing. Of about 200,000 clones listed, more than 75% are singletons. The sequence was obtained from a woman between 40 and 55 years old in good health and CMV-seronegative. V and J are TRBV7-8 and TRBJ2-5, with TRBD2 identical over 9 bases. The specimen sequenced was PBMCs. CDR3 residues: CASRNTWGGRAETQYF. The DNA of the CDR3 is TGTGCCAGCAGAAATACATGGGGCGGGAGGGCTGAGACCCAGTACTTC.